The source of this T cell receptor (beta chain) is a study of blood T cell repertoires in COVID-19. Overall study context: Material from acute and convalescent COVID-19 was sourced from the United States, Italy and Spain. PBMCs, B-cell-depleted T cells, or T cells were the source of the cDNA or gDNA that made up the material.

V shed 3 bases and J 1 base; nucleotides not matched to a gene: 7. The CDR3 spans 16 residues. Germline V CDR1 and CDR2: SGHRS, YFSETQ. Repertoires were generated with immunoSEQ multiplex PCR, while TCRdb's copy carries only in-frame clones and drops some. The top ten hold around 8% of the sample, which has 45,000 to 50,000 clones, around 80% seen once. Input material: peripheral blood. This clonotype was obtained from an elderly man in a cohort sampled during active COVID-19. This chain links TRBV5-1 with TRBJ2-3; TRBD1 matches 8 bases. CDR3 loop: CASSSTGTGRTDTQYF. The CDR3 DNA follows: TGCGCCAGCAGCTCTACCGGGACAGGACGCACAGATACGCAGTATTTT.